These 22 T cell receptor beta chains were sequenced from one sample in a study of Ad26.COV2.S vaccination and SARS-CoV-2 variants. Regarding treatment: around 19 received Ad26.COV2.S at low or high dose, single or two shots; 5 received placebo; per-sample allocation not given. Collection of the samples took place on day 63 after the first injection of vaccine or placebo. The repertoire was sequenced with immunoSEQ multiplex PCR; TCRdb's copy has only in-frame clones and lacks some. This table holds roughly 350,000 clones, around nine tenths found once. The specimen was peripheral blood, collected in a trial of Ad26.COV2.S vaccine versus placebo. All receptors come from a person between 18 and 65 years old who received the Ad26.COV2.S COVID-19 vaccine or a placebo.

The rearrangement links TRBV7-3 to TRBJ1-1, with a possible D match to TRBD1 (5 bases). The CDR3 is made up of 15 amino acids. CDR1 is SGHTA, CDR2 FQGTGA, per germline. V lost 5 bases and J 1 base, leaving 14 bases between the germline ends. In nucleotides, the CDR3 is TGTGCCAGCAGCCCCGTCGGGGACGCGAACACTGAAGCTTTCTTT. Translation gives CASSPVGDANTEAFF.

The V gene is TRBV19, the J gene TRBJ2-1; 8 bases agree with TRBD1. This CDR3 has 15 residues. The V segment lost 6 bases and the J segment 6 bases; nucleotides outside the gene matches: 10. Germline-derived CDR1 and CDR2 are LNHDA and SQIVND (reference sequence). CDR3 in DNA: TGTGCCAGTAGCCGACCAGGGGGCGTCACCAATGAGCAGTTCTTC. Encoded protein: CASSRPGGVTNEQFF.

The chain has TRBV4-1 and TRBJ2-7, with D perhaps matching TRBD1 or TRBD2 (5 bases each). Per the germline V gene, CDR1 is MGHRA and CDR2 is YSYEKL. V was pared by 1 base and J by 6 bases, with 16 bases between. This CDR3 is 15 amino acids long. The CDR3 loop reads CASSQGLGPTGEQYF. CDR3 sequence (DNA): TGCGCCAGCAGCCAAGGGTTGGGACCGACGGGCGAGCAGTACTTC.

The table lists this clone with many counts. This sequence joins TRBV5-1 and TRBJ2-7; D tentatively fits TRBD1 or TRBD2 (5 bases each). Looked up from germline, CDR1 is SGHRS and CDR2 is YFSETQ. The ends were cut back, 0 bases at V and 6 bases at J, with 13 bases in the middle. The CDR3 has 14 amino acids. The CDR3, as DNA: TGCGCCAGCAGCTTGGATGCTTGGGGACCCGAGCAGTACTTC. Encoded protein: CASSLDAWGPEQYF.

CDR3 DNA: TGCAGCGTTGAGGGGATGGGGGCAAGGGCCCAGTACTTC. It translates to CSVEGMGARAQYF. V is TRBV29-1 and J is TRBJ2-5; D possibly corresponds to TRBD1 (6 bases). Trimming pared 3 bases from V and 9 bases from J, leaving 17 bases between. CDR1 SQVTM and CDR2 ANQGSEA come from the germline V gene. The CDR3 has 13 amino acids.

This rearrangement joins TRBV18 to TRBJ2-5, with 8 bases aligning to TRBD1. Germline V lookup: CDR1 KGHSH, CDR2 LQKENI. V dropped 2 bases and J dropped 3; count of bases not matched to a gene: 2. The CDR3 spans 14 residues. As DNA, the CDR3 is TGTGCCAGCTCACCATCACAGGGGGAAGAGACCCAGTACTTC. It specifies CASSPSQGEETQYF.

CDR3 residues: CASTSAVYEQYF. CDR3 DNA: TGTGCCAGCACCTCGGCGGTGTACGAGCAGTACTTC. The V and J genes are TRBV25-1 and TRBJ2-7; D is undetermined. Deletions cut 7 bases from V and 4 bases from J, with 11 bases between. CDR1 is MGHDK, CDR2 SYGVNS, per germline. The CDR3 length is 12 residues.

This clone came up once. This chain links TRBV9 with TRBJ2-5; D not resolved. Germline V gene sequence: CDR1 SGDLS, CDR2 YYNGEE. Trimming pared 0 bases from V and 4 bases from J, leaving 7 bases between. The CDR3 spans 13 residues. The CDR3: CASSVGYLETQYF. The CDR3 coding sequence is TGTGCCAGCAGCGTAGGGTATCTAGAGACCCAGTACTTC.

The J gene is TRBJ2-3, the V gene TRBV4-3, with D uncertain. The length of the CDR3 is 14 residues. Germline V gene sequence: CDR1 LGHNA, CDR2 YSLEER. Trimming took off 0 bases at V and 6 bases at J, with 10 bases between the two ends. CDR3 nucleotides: TGCGCCAGCAGCCAAGATTCCGGGTCGGATACGCAGTATTTT. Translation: CASSQDSGSDTQYF.

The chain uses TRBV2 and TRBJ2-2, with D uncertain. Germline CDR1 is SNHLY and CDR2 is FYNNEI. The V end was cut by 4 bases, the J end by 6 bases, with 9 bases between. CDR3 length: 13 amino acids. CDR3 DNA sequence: TGTGCCAGCAGTGCCGAAGAGCCCGGGGAGCTGTTTTTT. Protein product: CASSAEEPGELFF.

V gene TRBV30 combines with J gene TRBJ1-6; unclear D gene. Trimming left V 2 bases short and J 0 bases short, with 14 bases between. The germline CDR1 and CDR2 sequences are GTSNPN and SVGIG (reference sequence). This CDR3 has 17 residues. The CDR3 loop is CAWSKTAASSYNSPLHF. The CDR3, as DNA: TGTGCCTGGAGTAAGACCGCCGCGAGCTCCTATAATTCACCCCTCCACTTT.

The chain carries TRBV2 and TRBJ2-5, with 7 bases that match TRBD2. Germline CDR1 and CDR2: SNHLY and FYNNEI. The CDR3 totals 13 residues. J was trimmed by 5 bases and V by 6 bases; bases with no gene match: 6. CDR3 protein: CASSRREGETQYF. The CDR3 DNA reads TGTGCCAGCAGCCGCAGGGAGGGGGAGACCCAGTACTTC.

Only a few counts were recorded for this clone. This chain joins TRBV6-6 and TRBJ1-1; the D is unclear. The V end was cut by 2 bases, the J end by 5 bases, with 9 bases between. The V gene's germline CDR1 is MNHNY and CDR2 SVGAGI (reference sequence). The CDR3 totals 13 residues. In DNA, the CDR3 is TGTGCCAGCAGTTACGCTGACGAGACTGAAGCTTTCTTT. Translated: CASSYADETEAFF.

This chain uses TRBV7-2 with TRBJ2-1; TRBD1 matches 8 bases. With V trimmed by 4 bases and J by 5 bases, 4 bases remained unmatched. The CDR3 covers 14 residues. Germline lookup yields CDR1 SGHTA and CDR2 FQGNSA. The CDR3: CASSSRTGNNEQFF. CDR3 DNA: TGTGCCAGCAGCTCCCGGACAGGGAACAATGAGCAGTTCTTC.

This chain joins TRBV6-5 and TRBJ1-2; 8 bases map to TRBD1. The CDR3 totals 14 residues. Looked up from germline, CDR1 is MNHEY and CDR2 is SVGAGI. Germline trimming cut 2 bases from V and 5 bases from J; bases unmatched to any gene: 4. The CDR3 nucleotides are TGTGCCAGCAGTTACACAGGGGGGGTTTATGGCTACACCTTC. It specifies CASSYTGGVYGYTF.

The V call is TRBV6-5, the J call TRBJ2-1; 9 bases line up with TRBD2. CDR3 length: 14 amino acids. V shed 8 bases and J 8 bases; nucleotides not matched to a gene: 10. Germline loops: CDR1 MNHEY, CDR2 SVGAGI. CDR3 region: CASRLAGVAHEQFF. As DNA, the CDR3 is TGTGCCAGCCGATTAGCGGGAGTGGCCCATGAGCAGTTCTTC.

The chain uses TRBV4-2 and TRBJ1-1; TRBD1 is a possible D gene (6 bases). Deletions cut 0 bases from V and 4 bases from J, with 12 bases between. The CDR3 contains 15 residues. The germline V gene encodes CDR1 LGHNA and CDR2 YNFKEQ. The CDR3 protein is CASSQEQGLGTEAFF. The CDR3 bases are TGTGCCAGCAGCCAAGAACAGGGTTTAGGCACTGAAGCTTTCTTT.

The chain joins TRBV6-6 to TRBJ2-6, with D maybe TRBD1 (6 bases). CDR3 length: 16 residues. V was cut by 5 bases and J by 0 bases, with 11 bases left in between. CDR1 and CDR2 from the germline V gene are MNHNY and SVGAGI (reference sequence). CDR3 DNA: TGTGCCAGCAGTAAGACAGGAAACTCTGGGGCCAACGTCCTGACTTTC. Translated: CASSKTGNSGANVLTF.

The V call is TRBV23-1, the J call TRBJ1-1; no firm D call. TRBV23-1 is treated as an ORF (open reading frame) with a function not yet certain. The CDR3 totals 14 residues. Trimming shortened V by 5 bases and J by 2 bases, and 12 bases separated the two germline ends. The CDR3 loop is CASSGRTDNTEAFF. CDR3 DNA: TGCGCCAGCAGTGGACGGACGGATAACACTGAAGCTTTCTTT.

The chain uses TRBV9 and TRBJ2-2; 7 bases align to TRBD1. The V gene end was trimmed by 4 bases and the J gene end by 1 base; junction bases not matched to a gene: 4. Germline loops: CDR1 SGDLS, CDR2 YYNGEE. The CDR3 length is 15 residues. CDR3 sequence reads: CASSPRQGNTGELFF. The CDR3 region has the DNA TGTGCCAGCAGCCCTCGACAGGGGAACACCGGGGAGCTGTTTTTT.

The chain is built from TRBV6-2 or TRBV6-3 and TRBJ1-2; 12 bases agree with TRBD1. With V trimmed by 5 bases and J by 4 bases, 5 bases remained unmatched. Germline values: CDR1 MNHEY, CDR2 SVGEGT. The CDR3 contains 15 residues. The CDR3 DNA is TGTGCCAGCAGTCCCCGGGGACAGGGGGCCTATGGCTACACCTTC. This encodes CASSPRGQGAYGYTF.

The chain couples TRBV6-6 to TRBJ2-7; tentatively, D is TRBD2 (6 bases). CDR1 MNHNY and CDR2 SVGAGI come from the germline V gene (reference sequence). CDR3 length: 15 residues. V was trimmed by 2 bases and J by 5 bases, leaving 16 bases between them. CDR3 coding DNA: TGTGCCAGCAGTTACGTTGGAGGGGTCCGGGACGAGCAGTACTTC. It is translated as CASSYVGGVRDEQYF.